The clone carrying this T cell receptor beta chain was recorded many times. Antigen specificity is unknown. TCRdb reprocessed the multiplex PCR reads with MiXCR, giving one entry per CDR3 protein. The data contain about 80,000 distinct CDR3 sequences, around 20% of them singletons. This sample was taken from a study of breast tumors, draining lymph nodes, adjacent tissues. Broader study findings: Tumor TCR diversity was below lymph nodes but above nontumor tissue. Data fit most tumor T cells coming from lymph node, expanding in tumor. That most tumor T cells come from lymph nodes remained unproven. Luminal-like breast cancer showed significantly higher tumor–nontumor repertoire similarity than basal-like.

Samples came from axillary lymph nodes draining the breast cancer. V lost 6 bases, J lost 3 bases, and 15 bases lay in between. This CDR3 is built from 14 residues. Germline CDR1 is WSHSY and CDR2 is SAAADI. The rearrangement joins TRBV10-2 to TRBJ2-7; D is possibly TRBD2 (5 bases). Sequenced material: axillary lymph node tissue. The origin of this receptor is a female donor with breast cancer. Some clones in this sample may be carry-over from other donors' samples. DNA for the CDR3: TGCGCCAGCAGCGCCGTTAAGCGGAGCTACGAGCAGTACTTC. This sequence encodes CASSAVKRSYEQYF.